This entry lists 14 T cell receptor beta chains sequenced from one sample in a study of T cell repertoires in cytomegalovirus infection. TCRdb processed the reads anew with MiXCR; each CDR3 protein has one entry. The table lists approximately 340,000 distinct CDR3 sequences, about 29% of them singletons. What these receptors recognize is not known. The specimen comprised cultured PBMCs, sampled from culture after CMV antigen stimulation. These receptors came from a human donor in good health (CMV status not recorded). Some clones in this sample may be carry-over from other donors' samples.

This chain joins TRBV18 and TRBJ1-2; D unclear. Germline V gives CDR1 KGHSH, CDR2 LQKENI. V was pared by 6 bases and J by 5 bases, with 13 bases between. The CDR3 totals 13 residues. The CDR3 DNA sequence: TGTGCCAGCTCTCACGCGGTTGGGTATGGCTACACCTTC. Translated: CASSHAVGYGYTF.

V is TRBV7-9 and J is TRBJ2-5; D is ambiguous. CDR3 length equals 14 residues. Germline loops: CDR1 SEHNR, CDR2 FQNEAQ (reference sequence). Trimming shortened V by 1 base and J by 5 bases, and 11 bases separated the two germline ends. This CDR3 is CASSLDVQVETQYF. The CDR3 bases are TGTGCCAGCAGCTTAGATGTCCAGGTTGAGACCCAGTACTTC.

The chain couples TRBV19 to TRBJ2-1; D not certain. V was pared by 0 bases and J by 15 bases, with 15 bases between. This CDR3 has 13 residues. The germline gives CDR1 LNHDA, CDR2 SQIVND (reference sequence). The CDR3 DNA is TGTGCCAGTAGTATAGATCTTCAACGTCACCCGTTCTTC. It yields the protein CASSIDLQRHPFF.

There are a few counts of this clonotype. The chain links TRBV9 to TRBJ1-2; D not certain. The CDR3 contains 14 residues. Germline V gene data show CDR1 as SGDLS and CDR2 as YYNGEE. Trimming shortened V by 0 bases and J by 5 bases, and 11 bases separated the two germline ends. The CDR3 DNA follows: TGTGCCAGCAGCGTAGGTCTCGGAGAATATGGCTACACCTTC. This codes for CASSVGLGEYGYTF.

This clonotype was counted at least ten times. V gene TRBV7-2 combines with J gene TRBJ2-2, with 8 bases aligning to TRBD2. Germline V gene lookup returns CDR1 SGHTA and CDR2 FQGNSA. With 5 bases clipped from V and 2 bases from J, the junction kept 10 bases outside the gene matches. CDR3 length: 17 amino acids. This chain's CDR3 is CASSKHGLAPNTGELFF. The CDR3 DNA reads TGTGCCAGCAGCAAGCACGGACTAGCCCCCAACACCGGGGAGCTGTTTTTT.

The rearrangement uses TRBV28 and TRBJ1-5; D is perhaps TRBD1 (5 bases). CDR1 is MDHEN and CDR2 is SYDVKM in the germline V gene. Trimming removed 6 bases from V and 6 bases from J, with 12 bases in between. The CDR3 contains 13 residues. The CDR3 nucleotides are TGTGCCAGCAGCCGGGGCGGGCCTCAGCCCCAGCATTTT. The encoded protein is CASSRGGPQPQHF.

The chain's CDR3 is CSARVWTRSDEQYF. For the CDR3, the DNA is TGCAGTGCTAGAGTGTGGACTAGAAGTGACGAGCAGTACTTC. The chain uses TRBV20-1 and TRBJ2-7; 7 bases are a match to TRBD2. With V trimmed by 1 base and J by 5 bases, 8 bases remained unmatched. This CDR3 is built from 14 residues. Germline assignment: CDR1 DFQATT and CDR2 SNEGSKA (reference sequence).

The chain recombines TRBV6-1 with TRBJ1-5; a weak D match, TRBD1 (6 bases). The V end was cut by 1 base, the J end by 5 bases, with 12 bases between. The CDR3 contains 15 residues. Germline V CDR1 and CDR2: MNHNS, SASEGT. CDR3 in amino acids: CASSEEDRIHQPQHF. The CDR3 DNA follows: TGTGCCAGCAGTGAAGAAGACAGGATCCATCAGCCCCAGCATTTT.

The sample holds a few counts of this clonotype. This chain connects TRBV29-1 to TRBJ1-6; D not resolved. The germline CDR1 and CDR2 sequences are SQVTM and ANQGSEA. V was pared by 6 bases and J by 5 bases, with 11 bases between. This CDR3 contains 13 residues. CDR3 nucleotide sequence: TGCAGCGTGGGAGAGCCCAATAATTCACCCCTCCACTTT. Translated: CSVGEPNNSPLHF.

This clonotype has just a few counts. CDR3 sequence reads: CASSLVGQSQETQYF. The DNA for the CDR3 is TGTGCCAGCAGCTTAGTCGGGCAGTCTCAAGAGACCCAGTACTTC. This rearrangement joins TRBV7-8 to TRBJ2-5; D ambiguous. Trimming cost V 1 base and J 2 bases, with 11 bases left between them. Germline lookup yields CDR1 SGHVS and CDR2 FQNEAQ. There are 15 residues in the CDR3.

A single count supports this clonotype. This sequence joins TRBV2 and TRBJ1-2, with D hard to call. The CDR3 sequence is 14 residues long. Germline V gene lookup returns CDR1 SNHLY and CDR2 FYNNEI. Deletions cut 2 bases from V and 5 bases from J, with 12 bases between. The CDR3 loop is CASSESETVYGYTF. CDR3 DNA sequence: TGTGCCAGCAGTGAATCGGAAACGGTTTATGGCTACACCTTC.

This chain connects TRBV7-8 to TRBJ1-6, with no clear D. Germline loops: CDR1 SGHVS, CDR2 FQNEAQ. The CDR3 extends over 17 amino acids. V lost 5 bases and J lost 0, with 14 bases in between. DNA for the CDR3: TGTGCCAGCAGCGCCAGGACGGCCAGCTCCTATAATTCACCCCTCCACTTT. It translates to CASSARTASSYNSPLHF.

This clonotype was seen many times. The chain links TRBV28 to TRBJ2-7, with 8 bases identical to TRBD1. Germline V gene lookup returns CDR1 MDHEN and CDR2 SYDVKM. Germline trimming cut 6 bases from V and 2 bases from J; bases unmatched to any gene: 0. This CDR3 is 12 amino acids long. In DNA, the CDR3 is TGTGCCAGCAGGGACAGGGCCTACGAGCAGTACTTC. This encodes CASRDRAYEQYF. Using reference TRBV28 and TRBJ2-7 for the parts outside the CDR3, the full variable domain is DVKVTQSSRYLVKRTGEKVFLECVQDMDHENMFWYRQDPGLGLRLIYFSYDVKMKEKGDIPEGYSVSREKKERFSLILESASTNQTSMYLCASRDRAYEQYFGPGTRLTVT.

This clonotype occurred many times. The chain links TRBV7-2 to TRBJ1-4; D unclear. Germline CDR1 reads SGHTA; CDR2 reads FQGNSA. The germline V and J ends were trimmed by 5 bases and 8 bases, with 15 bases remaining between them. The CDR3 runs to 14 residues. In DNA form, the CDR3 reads TGTGCCAGCAGCGGCCGGGCCCCAAGGGAAAAACTGTTTTTT. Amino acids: CASSGRAPREKLFF. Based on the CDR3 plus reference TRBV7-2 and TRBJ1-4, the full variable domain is GAGVSQSPSNKVTEKGKDVELRCDPISGHTALYWYRQSLGQGLEFLIYFQGNSAPDKSGLPSDRFSAERTGGSVSTLTIQRTQQEDSAVYLCASSGRAPREKLFFGSGTQLSVL.